This TCR beta chain originates from a study of blood T cell repertoires in COVID-19. Study summary: The origin of the acute and convalescent COVID-19 samples was the United States, Italy and Spain.

Between the trimmed V and J ends, which lost 3 bases and 8 bases, there was a span of 6 bases. This CDR3 has 11 amino acids. Germline CDR1 reads MNHEY; CDR2 reads SVGEGT. Sequencing was performed with immunoSEQ multiplex PCR; in TCRdb, only in-frame clones are kept and a portion is missing. The repertoire includes 300,000 to 400,000 clones, around 87% of them detected once, and roughly 8% sits in the top ten. This sequence originates from a woman between 50 and 59 years old who had recovered from COVID-19. The chain couples TRBV6-2 or TRBV6-3 to TRBJ2-3; a weak D match, TRBD2 (5 bases). Sequencing was carried out using peripheral blood. The CDR3: CASSYRGTQYF. The CDR3 nucleotides read TGTGCCAGCAGTTATCGGGGTACGCAGTATTTT.